This is a list of T cell receptor beta chains from one sample in a study of regulatory T cells in long-lasting Graves disease. TCRdb called the multiplex PCR reads again in MiXCR, with one record for every CDR3 protein. This table holds 530,000 or so distinct CDR3 sequences, roughly 15% found once. These data were also filed under a second study, of T cells in Graves' hyperthyroidism and ophthalmopathy.

Source: peripheral blood mononuclear cells (PBMCs), taken at new diagnosis, from a patient treated with antithyroid drugs. The receptors here all came from a man aged 18 to 30 with Graves disease. CDR3s include the opening cysteine and the closing phenylalanine or tryptophan. A D gene is named only where the DNA matches it firmly. Not every row has a clone size; where given, it reads once, few, many or a size class.

TRBJ2-1 TRBD2 TRBV20-1 few TGCAGTGCTAGAGAGTTGAGATTAGGCGGGAGGGCCGCGGGTGAGCAGTTCTTC CSARELRLGGRAAGEQFF
TRBJ2-1 TRBD2 TRBV9 many TGTGCCAGCAGCGTGCGACTAGCGGGGGACTATGAGCAGTTCTTC CASSVRLAGDYEQFF
TRBJ2-5 . TRBV4-1 few TGCGCCAGCAGCGGGTCAACCGAAAAACAAGAGACCCAGTACTTC CASSGSTEKQETQYF
TRBJ2-1 TRBD2 TRBV25-1 . TGTGCCAGCAGTGAATTAGTTAGCGGGAATTACAATGAGCAGTTCTTC CASSELVSGNYNEQFF
TRBJ2-3 TRBD1 TRBV7-3 few TGTGCCAGCAGCTTAGGGGGACAGGCTCGCACAGATACGCAGTATTTT CASSLGGQARTDTQYF
TRBJ2-5 . TRBV5-4 . TGTGCCAGCAGCGCCCTCGGGGTTGAAGAGACCCAGTACTTC CASSALGVEETQYF
TRBJ1-6 . TRBV5-1 . TGCGCCAGCAGCTTGGAGGGTTGGGTTTCACCCCTCCACTTT CASSLEGWVSPLHF
TRBJ1-5 . TRBV19 . TGTGCCAGTAGTATTGGGGGTAGCAATCAGCCCCAGCATTTT CASSIGGSNQPQHF
TRBJ2-4 . TRBV28 many TGTGCCAGCAGTATAGCAGGGGAACTGGCCAAAAACATTCAGTACTTC CASSIAGELAKNIQYF
TRBJ2-2 TRBD1 TRBV10-3 . TGTGCCATCAGTGAGTCACAGGGGTACACCGGGGAGCTGTTTTTT CAISESQGYTGELFF
TRBJ1-2 TRBD1 TRBV29-1 . TGCAGCGTTGAAGTGGTTGAACAGGGGGCGTTTTATGGCTACACCTTC CSVEVVEQGAFYGYTF
TRBJ2-7 TRBD2 TRBV11-2 few TGTGCCAGCAGCTCTCGGGGGGGGGGCTCCTACGAGCAGTACTTC CASSSRGGGSYEQYF
TRBJ2-1 TRBD2 TRBV20-1 . TGCAGTGGGGGACTAGCGGGAGACAATGAGCAGTTCTTC CSGGLAGDNEQFF
TRBJ2-7 . TRBV7-2 many TGTGCCAGCAGTACCGAGGAGCAAGGCGAGCAGTACTTC CASSTEEQGEQYF
TRBJ2-1 TRBD2 TRBV4-1 . TGCGCCAGCAGCCAAGGGGTTAGCGGGAGGGCCAATGAGCAGTTCTTC CASSQGVSGRANEQFF
TRBJ1-1 . TRBV27 . TGTGCCAGCAGCCTTCGGATTCCTTCGAGCACTGAAGCTTTCTTT CASSLRIPSSTEAFF
TRBJ1-2 TRBD1 TRBV20-1 many TGCAGTGCTAGAGGTGGGGGACAGGTCGCCGACTATGGCTACACCTTC CSARGGGQVADYGYTF
TRBJ2-7 TRBD2 TRBV30 . TGTGCCTGGAGTAGCGGGGGGAACCTGGAGCAGTACTTC CAWSSGGNLEQYF
TRBJ1-5 . TRBV29-1 . TGCAGCGTTGAATTTCTAGACGATAGCAATCAGCCCCAGCATTTT CSVEFLDDSNQPQHF
TRBJ2-7 . TRBV3-1 many TGTGCCAGCAGCCGATCTCTCGGGCGCTCCTACGAGCAGTACTTC CASSRSLGRSYEQYF
TRBJ2-7 . TRBV3-1 many TGTGCCAGCAGCCTAATGGGACGGAACTACGAGCAGTACTTC CASSLMGRNYEQYF
TRBJ1-4 TRBD1 TRBV2 many TGTGCCAGCAGAGACAGGGTTGAAAAACTGTTTTTT CASRDRVEKLFF
TRBJ2-3 TRBD2 TRBV20-1 . TGCAGTGGTGAGAAGGCGAGACTAGCGGGAGCGGCAGATACGCAGTATTTT CSGEKARLAGAADTQYF
TRBJ2-5 TRBD1 TRBV5-1 many TGCGCCAGCAGCGAGTTCTCAGGGGGAATCCAGTACTTC CASSEFSGGIQYF
TRBJ2-5 TRBD2 TRBV28 many TGTGCCAGCAGCCCTAGCGGAAGGAGGCAAGAGACCCAGTACTTC CASSPSGRRQETQYF
TRBJ1-2 . TRBV6-1 . TGTGCCAGCACCACTTCAAGAGGAGGGAAGGGGAACTATGGCTACACCTTC CASTTSRGGKGNYGYTF
TRBJ1-1 . TRBV9 few TGTGCCAGCAAGCGTACTTCTGGGAGCACTGAAGCTTTCTTT CASKRTSGSTEAFF
TRBJ2-7 . TRBV14 few TGTGCCAGCAGCCAAGGGGAATTTTGGAGGCAGTACTTC CASSQGEFWRQYF
TRBJ2-5 . TRBV12-3/TRBV12-4 many TGTGCCAGCAGTTTAGAAGCCAGTTTACAAGAGACCCAGTACTTC CASSLEASLQETQYF
TRBJ2-2 TRBD1 TRBV6-5 few TGTGCCAGCAGTTACTCTGGGACAGGGCGGGCCGGGGAGCTGTTTTTT CASSYSGTGRAGELFF
TRBJ2-2 . TRBV13 few TGTGCCAGCAGCTTCGAGGGGAACACCGGGGAGCTGTTTTTT CASSFEGNTGELFF
TRBJ2-7 . TRBV7-2 . TGTGCCAGCAGCTTAGGGGTAGCGACGAGGGCCTACGAGCAGTACTTC CASSLGVATRAYEQYF
TRBJ2-1 . TRBV12-3/TRBV12-4 . TGTGCCAGCAGAATCTCCTTCCGACGACAGAGTGGCAATGAGCAGTTCTTC CASRISFRRQSGNEQFF
TRBJ2-2 . TRBV12-3/TRBV12-4 many TGTGCCATCAAGGGGCCCAGAGGTCCCGGGGAGCTGTTTTTT CAIKGPRGPGELFF
TRBJ2-7 TRBD2 TRBV4-1 few TGCGCCAGCAGCCATGCTAGCGGGGCCTACGAGCAGTACTTC CASSHASGAYEQYF
TRBJ2-1 TRBD2 TRBV4-2 few TGTGCCAGCAGCCAAGAAGAGACTAGCCTATACAATGAGCAGTTCTTC CASSQEETSLYNEQFF
TRBJ1-5 . TRBV30 many TGTGCCTGGAGTATTCATAGCAATCAGCCCCAGCATTTT CAWSIHSNQPQHF
TRBJ1-2 . TRBV3-1 many TGTGCCAGCAGCGCAAGGGCTCGGGGCTACACCTTC CASSARARGYTF
TRBJ2-2 . TRBV14 . TGTGCCAGCAGCCAGGCAGAGGGCGGGGAGCTGTTTTTT CASSQAEGGELFF
TRBJ2-5 . TRBV20-1 many TGCAGTGCTAGCAGCGACCAAGAGACCCAGTACTTC CSASSDQETQYF
TRBJ2-7 TRBD2 TRBV20-1 . TGCAGTGCTAGAGACTCCTCTAGCGGGACCTACGAGCAGTACTTC CSARDSSSGTYEQYF
TRBJ1-2 . TRBV7-9 . TGTGCCAGCAGCTCGGAGGGAGTATTCAACTATGGCTACACCTTC CASSSEGVFNYGYTF
TRBJ1-1 . TRBV19 . TGTGCCAGTAGTATCGCTCACAGGATTGAAGCTTTCTTT CASSIAHRIEAFF
TRBJ2-2 TRBD1 TRBV7-9 many TGTGCCAGCCCCTCCCTGACAGGGTACACCGGGGAGCTGTTTTTT CASPSLTGYTGELFF
TRBJ2-5 TRBD2 TRBV6-1 few TGTGCCAGCGCCCTGCTAGCGGGACTTGAGACCCAGTACTTC CASALLAGLETQYF
TRBJ1-1 . TRBV10-3 many TGTGCCACCGACCTAAGCGGGGCGAACACTGAAGCTTTCTTT CATDLSGANTEAFF
TRBJ2-1 TRBD2 TRBV12-3/TRBV12-4 many TGTGCCAGCAGACAGACTAGCGGGAGATCGGATGAGCAGTTCTTC CASRQTSGRSDEQFF
TRBJ2-1 TRBD2 TRBV11-1 many TGTGCCAGCAAGAACGTGGGGGGGGGGGACAATGAGCAGTTCTTC CASKNVGGGDNEQFF
TRBJ2-2 . TRBV11-2 few TGTGCCAGCAGCTTAGCCCCCGGGGGGAACACCGGGGAGCTGTTTTTT CASSLAPGGNTGELFF
TRBJ2-2 TRBD2 TRBV12-3/TRBV12-4 . TGTGCCAGCAGTGGCTCTAGCGGGACTTACACCGGGGAGCTGTTTTTT CASSGSSGTYTGELFF
TRBJ2-1 TRBD2 TRBV20-1 few TGCAGTGCTCGGCTAGCGGGTGATGAGCAGTTCTTC CSARLAGDEQFF
TRBJ2-7 . TRBV6-1 many TGTGCCAGTAAAATCGGGACTCCAGGCGACGAGCAGTACTTC CASKIGTPGDEQYF
TRBJ2-7 TRBD2 TRBV20-1 few TGCAGTGCGCCTTACGGGGGCGGGGGGCCCTACGAGCAGTACTTC CSAPYGGGGPYEQYF